This is a list of T cell receptor beta chains from one sample in a study of T cell repertoires in ileal Crohn's disease. Clones were sequenced by immunoSEQ multiplex PCR, and TCRdb holds only the in-frame ones, with some missing. The sample lists several thousand clones; 55% to 70% were seen once. The sequenced material came from ileal tissue. The origin of the receptors is an adult with Crohn's disease. Both conserved end residues are part of each CDR3. D genes are given only for firm matches. Clone size is given for some rows only: seen once, a few or many times, or a class if the clone is expanded.

V: TRBV7-2
D: .
J: TRBJ1-1
size: .
DNA: TGTGCCAGCAGCCCCGGGGGGGGATTGGGGACTGAAGCTTTCTTT
CDR3: CASSPGGGLGTEAFF

V: TRBV7-2
D: .
J: TRBJ2-2
size: .
DNA: TGTGCCAGCAGCTGGGACGGGGCGAACACCGGGGAGCTGTTTTTT
CDR3: CASSWDGANTGELFF

V: TRBV9
D: .
J: TRBJ1-3
size: .
DNA: TGTGCCAGCAGCGTAGAGGGGGATCTCTCTGGAAACACCATATATTTT
CDR3: CASSVEGDLSGNTIYF

V: TRBV7-2
D: .
J: TRBJ1-1
size: .
DNA: TGTGCCAGCAGCTCCTCAACCCGGACTGAAGCTTTCTTT
CDR3: CASSSSTRTEAFF

V: TRBV30
D: .
J: TRBJ2-3
size: .
DNA: TGTGCCTGGAGTGTAGAGGGGGAGACAGATACGCAGTATTTT
CDR3: CAWSVEGETDTQYF

V: TRBV19
D: .
J: TRBJ1-2
size: .
DNA: TGTGCCAGTAGTCCACCCCGGGTTAATAGGGGCTACACCTTC
CDR3: CASSPPRVNRGYTF

V: TRBV5-4
D: TRBD2
J: TRBJ2-1
size: .
DNA: TGTGCCAGCAGCCCTTTAGCGGGAGGGAATGAGCAGTTCTTC
CDR3: CASSPLAGGNEQFF

V: TRBV6-5
D: .
J: TRBJ2-7
size: .
DNA: TGTGCCAGTGGGGCAGGGGCCATCCCCTCGGGAGAGCAGTACTTC
CDR3: CASGAGAIPSGEQYF

V: TRBV10-3
D: TRBD2
J: TRBJ2-7
size: .
DNA: TGTGCCATCAGGGAGACTAGCGGGACTACCTACGAGCAGTACTTC
CDR3: CAIRETSGTTYEQYF

V: TRBV5-4
D: .
J: TRBJ1-1
size: .
DNA: TGTGCCAGCAGCTTCGGAAACCAGCAAACTTTCTTT
CDR3: CASSFGNQQTFF

V: TRBV5-6
D: .
J: TRBJ1-1
size: .
DNA: TGTGCCAGCAGCTTCGTGGGAACTGAAGCTTTCTTT
CDR3: CASSFVGTEAFF

V: TRBV15
D: .
J: TRBJ2-2
size: .
DNA: TGTGCCACCAGCAGTATCCCTAATTCGAACACCGGGGAGCTGTTTTTT
CDR3: CATSSIPNSNTGELFF

V: TRBV5-6
D: .
J: TRBJ2-1
size: few
DNA: TGTGCCAGCAGCCACGGCCAGGGCGGGTACAATGAGCAGTTCTTC
CDR3: CASSHGQGGYNEQFF

V: TRBV27
D: .
J: TRBJ1-6
size: once
DNA: TGTGCCAGCAGTCCCCTAAGGTCAGCGAGCTCCTATAATTCACCCCTCCACTTT
CDR3: CASSPLRSASSYNSPLHF

V: TRBV7-2
D: .
J: TRBJ2-5
size: .
DNA: TGTGCCAGCAGCCTCAGTGGACCTACTACCCGGGAGACCCAGTACTTC
CDR3: CASSLSGPTTRETQYF

V: TRBV7-5
D: .
J: TRBJ2-5
size: .
DNA: TGTGTCAGAAGCTTTCGGACAGGGGAGGGCGGAGAGACCCAGTACTTC
CDR3: CVRSFRTGEGGETQYF

V: TRBV30
D: TRBD1
J: TRBJ1-1
size: .
DNA: TGTGCCTGGAGTGTAGGGCAGGGGGTCGTCAGGACTGAAGCTTTCTTT
CDR3: CAWSVGQGVVRTEAFF

V: TRBV7-2
D: TRBD1
J: TRBJ1-5
size: .
DNA: TGTGCCAGCAGCCAAGAAATGGCAGGGGGCGCGTGGCCCCAGCATTTT
CDR3: CASSQEMAGGAWPQHF

V: TRBV9
D: .
J: TRBJ1-1
size: once
DNA: TGTGCCAGCAGCGTAGACCAGGCCTACACTGAAGCTTTCTTT
CDR3: CASSVDQAYTEAFF

V: TRBV25-1
D: .
J: TRBJ2-7
size: .
DNA: TGTGCCAGCAAGGGCTACTACGAGCAGTACTTC
CDR3: CASKGYYEQYF

V: TRBV5-8
D: .
J: TRBJ2-2
size: .
DNA: TGTGCCAGCAGCGGAGGGACGTACACCGGGGAGCTGTTTTTT
CDR3: CASSGGTYTGELFF

V: TRBV7-3
D: .
J: TRBJ2-1
size: .
DNA: TGTGCCAGCAGCCCCCGAAGTGGGGCTTTCAATGAGCAGTTCTTC
CDR3: CASSPRSGAFNEQFF

V: TRBV6-5
D: .
J: TRBJ2-1
size: .
DNA: TGTGCCAGCAGTTATCTGGGGGATGAGCAGTTCTTC
CDR3: CASSYLGDEQFF

V: TRBV21-1
D: .
J: TRBJ2-2
size: once
DNA: TGTGCCAGCAGCAACGACGGCCCAGGGTTGAACACCGGGGAGCTGTTTTTT
CDR3: CASSNDGPGLNTGELFF

V: TRBV6-1
D: TRBD2
J: TRBJ2-1
size: .
DNA: TGTGCCAGCAGTGACCAAGCGGGATCCTACAATGAGCAGTTCTTC
CDR3: CASSDQAGSYNEQFF

V: TRBV9
D: .
J: TRBJ2-3
size: .
DNA: TGTGCCAGCAGCGTAGGTCCGGGCACACCCCCCGATACGCAGTATTTT
CDR3: CASSVGPGTPPDTQYF

V: TRBV15
D: TRBD1
J: TRBJ2-3
size: medium-sized
DNA: TGTGCCACCAGCAGACCGGGACAGGGGAAAGTAGATACGCAGTATTTT
CDR3: CATSRPGQGKVDTQYF

V: TRBV6-9
D: .
J: TRBJ2-1
size: few
DNA: TGTGCCAGCAGTTACGACCGTGAGCAGTTCTTC
CDR3: CASSYDREQFF

V: TRBV28
D: .
J: TRBJ1-2
size: once
DNA: TGTGCCAGCAGTTTTAGGCAGGTACGGGTTAACTATGGCTACACCTTC
CDR3: CASSFRQVRVNYGYTF

V: TRBV19
D: .
J: TRBJ2-1
size: .
DNA: TGTGCCAGTAGTGGATGGAGGACCAATGAGCAGTTCTTC
CDR3: CASSGWRTNEQFF

V: TRBV30
D: .
J: TRBJ1-1
size: .
DNA: TGTGCCTGGAGTGTAGGGTCTGACACTGAAGCTTTCTTT
CDR3: CAWSVGSDTEAFF

V: TRBV10-3
D: .
J: TRBJ2-1
size: .
DNA: TGTGCCATCAGTTCCCCGGACAAAAACAATGAGCAGTTCTTC
CDR3: CAISSPDKNNEQFF

V: TRBV4-3
D: .
J: TRBJ1-6
size: .
DNA: TGCGCCAGCAGCCAAGCGACGGACAGAGATAATTCACCCCTCCACTTT
CDR3: CASSQATDRDNSPLHF

V: TRBV9
D: TRBD1
J: TRBJ1-4
size: .
DNA: TGTGCCAGCAGCGTCTTTCCGGGACAGGGGACAACTAATGAAAAACTGTTTTTT
CDR3: CASSVFPGQGTTNEKLFF

V: TRBV5-6
D: TRBD2
J: TRBJ2-5
size: .
DNA: TGTGCCAGCACCAAACGGGGGGCCCAGTACTTC
CDR3: CASTKRGAQYF

V: TRBV19
D: .
J: TRBJ1-5
size: .
DNA: TGTGCCAGTAGTATAGGACTTCAGCCCCAGCATTTT
CDR3: CASSIGLQPQHF

V: TRBV4-2
D: TRBD2
J: TRBJ2-1
size: .
DNA: TGTGCCAGCAGCCTCCCTGGGACTAGCGGGGGGGAGCAGTTCTTC
CDR3: CASSLPGTSGGEQFF

V: TRBV5-8
D: .
J: TRBJ1-5
size: medium-sized
DNA: TGTGCCAGCAGCTTGGGACTCAATCAGCCCCAGCATTTT
CDR3: CASSLGLNQPQHF

V: TRBV5-1
D: .
J: TRBJ2-3
size: few
DNA: TGCGCCAGCAGCCGTGGAGATCCCGATACGCAGTATTTT
CDR3: CASSRGDPDTQYF

V: TRBV2
D: TRBD1
J: TRBJ2-7
size: .
DNA: TGTGCCAGCACCCGAGGACAGGGTGGGAACTACGAGCAGTACTTC
CDR3: CASTRGQGGNYEQYF